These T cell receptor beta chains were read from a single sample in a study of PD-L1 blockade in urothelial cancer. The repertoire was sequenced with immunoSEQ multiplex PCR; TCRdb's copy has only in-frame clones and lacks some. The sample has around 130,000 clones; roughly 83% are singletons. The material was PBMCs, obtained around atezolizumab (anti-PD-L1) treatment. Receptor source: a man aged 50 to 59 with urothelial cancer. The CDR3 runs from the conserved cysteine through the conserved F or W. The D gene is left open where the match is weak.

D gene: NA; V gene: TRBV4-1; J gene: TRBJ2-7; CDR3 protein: CASSHVSSSSGEQYF; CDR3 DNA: TGCGCCAGCAGCCACGTCTCTAGCTCCAGTGGCGAGCAGTACTTC
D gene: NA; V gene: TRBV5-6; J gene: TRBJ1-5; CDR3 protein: CASSLRGYSNQPQHF; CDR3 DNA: TGTGCCAGCAGCCTTAGGGGTTATAGCAATCAGCCCCAGCATTTT
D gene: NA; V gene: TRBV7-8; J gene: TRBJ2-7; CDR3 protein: CASSLGRAYEQYF; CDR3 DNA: TGTGCCAGCAGCTTAGGACGGGCCTACGAGCAGTACTTC
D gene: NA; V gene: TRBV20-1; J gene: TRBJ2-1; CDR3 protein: CSATGYNEQFF; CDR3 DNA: TGCAGTGCTACAGGGTACAATGAGCAGTTCTTC
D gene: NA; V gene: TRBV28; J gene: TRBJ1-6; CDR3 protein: CASSLDLGANSPLHF; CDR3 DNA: TGTGCCAGCAGTTTAGATCTGGGGGCGAATTCACCCCTCCACTTT
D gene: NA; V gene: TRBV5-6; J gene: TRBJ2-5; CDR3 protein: CASSLRGWETQYF; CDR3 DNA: TGTGCCAGCAGCTTAAGGGGGTGGGAGACCCAGTACTTC
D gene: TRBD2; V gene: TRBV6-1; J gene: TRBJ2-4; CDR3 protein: CASSEPLSSGRVGGRNIQYF; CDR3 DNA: TGTGCCAGCAGTGAGCCACTTTCGAGCGGGAGGGTTGGGGGAAGAAACATTCAGTACTTC
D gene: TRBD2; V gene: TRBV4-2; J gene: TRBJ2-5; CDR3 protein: CASSQDNGLAGGQETQYF; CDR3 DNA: TGTGCCAGCAGCCAAGACAATGGACTAGCGGGAGGTCAAGAGACCCAGTACTTC
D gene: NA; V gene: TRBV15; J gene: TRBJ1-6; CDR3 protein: CATSRDSSYNSPLHF; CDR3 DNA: TGTGCCACCAGCAGAGACAGCTCCTATAATTCACCCCTCCACTTT
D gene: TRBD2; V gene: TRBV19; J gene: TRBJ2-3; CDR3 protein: CASSPQREGTDTQYF; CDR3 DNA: TGTGCCAGTAGTCCCCAGCGGGAGGGCACAGATACGCAGTATTTT